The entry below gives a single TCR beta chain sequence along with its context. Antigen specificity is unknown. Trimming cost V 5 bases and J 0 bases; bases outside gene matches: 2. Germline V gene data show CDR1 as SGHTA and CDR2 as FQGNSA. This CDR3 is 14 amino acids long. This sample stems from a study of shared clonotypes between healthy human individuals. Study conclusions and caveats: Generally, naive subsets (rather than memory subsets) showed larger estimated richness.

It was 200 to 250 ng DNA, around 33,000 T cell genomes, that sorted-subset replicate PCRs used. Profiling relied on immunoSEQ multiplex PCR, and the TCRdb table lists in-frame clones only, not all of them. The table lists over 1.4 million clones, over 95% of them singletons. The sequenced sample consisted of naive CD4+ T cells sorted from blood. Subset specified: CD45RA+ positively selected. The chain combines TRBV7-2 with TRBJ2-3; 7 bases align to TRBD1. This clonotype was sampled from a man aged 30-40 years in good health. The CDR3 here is CASSRDSSTDTQYF. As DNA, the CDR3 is TGTGCCAGCAGCCGGGACAGTAGCACAGATACGCAGTATTTT.